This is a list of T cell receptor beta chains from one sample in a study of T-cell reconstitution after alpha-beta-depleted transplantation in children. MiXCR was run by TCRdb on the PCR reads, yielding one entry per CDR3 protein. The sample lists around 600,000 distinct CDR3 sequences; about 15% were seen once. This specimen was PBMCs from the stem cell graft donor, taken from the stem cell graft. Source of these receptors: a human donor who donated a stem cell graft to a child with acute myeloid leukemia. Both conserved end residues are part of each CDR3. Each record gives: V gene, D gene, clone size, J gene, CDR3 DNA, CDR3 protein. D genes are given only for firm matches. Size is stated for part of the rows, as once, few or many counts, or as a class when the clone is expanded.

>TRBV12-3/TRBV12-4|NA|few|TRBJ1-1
TGTGCCAGCAGAACAAATTGGGCCATGAACACTGAAGCTTTCTTT
CASRTNWAMNTEAFF
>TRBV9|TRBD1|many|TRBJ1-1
TGTGCCAGCAGCCAACTTGGACAGGGTGAAGCTTTCTTT
CASSQLGQGEAFF
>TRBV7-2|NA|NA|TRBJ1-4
TGTGCCAGCAGCCCTCCAGGGGTGCGTAAGGAAAAACTGTTTTTT
CASSPPGVRKEKLFF
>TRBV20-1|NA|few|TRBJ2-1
TGCAGTGGGGCGGCCTCCTACAATGAGCAGTTCTTC
CSGAASYNEQFF
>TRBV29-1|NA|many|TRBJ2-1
TGCAGCGTAACTACGGGAGTTGGGGGCTCCTACAATGAGCAGTTCTTC
CSVTTGVGGSYNEQFF
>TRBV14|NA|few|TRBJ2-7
TGTGCCAGCAGTGGAGGGTACCCCTACGAGCAGTACTTC
CASSGGYPYEQYF
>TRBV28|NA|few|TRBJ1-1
TGTGCCAGCAGTGTACCCTTAGGACAGAACACTGAAGCTTTCTTT
CASSVPLGQNTEAFF
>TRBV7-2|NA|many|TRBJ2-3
TGTGCCAGCAGCTTAGGCGGGCGATCAGATACGCAGTATTTT
CASSLGGRSDTQYF
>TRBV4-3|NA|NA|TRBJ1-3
TGCGCCAGCAGCCAAGATACGGGTACTGGAAACACCATATATTTT
CASSQDTGTGNTIYF
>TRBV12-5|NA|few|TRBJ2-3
TGTGCTAGTGGTTTGGGTACAGGGAGACGGGACACAGATACGCAGTATTTT
CASGLGTGRRDTDTQYF
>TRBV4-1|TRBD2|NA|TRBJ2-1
TGCGCCAGCAGCCAAGGTACCCGAAGCGGGGGGGCCGACTATGAGCAGTTCTTC
CASSQGTRSGGADYEQFF
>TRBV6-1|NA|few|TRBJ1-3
TGTGCCAGCAGGCCGGGGTTGGGGGGAAACACCATATATTTT
CASRPGLGGNTIYF
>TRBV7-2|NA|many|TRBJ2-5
TGTGCCAGCAGCTTAGACAGGGCCGCCGAGACCCAGTACTTC
CASSLDRAAETQYF
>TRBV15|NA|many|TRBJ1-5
TGTGCCACCAGCAGAGATAAGGGGAGCAATCAGCCCCAGCATTTT
CATSRDKGSNQPQHF
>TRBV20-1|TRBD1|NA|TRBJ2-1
TGCAGTGCCGGGACAGGGCGAGCCAATGAGCAGTTCTTC
CSAGTGRANEQFF
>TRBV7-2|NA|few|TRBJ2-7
TGTGCCAGCAGCTTAGCCGCAAAGGACTTCTACGAGCAGTACTTC
CASSLAAKDFYEQYF
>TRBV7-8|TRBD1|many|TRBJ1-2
TGTGCCAGCAGCCAGGGACAGGGGTACTTTGGCTACACCTTC
CASSQGQGYFGYTF
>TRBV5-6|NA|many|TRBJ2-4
TGTGCCAGCACCTTTCTGCGGGACCCAACCATTCAGTACTTC
CASTFLRDPTIQYF
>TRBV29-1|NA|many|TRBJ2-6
TGCAGCGTTGAAGTCTCTGGGGCCAACGTCCTGACTTTC
CSVEVSGANVLTF
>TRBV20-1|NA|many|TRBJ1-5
TGCAGTGCTAGAGGACAGCACAATCAGCCCCAGCATTTT
CSARGQHNQPQHF
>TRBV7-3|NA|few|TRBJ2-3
TGTGCCAGCAGGTTGTCAGGAAGCACAGATACGCAGTATTTT
CASRLSGSTDTQYF
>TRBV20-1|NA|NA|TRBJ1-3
TGCAGTGCTAGAACAGGCCCGACAGATCTCTCTGGAAACACCATATATTTT
CSARTGPTDLSGNTIYF
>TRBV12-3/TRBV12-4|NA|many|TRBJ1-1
TGTGCCAGCAGTTTAGGGGGGGGAAGGAACACTGAAGCTTTCTTT
CASSLGGGRNTEAFF
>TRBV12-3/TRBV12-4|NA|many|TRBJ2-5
TGTGCCAGCAGTTTTGGTCGGCAAGAGACCCAGTACTTC
CASSFGRQETQYF
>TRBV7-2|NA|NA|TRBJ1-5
TGTGCCAGTGGGACAACTAGCAATCAGCCCCAGCATTTT
CASGTTSNQPQHF
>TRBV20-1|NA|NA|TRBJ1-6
TGCAGTCTTTTGAGGGATCCTAGGGGACCCCTCCACTTT
CSLLRDPRGPLHF
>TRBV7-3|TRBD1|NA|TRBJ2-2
TGTGCCAGCAGCCAGGACAGGGGGGACACCGGGGAGCTGTTTTTT
CASSQDRGDTGELFF
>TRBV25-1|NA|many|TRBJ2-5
TGTGCCAGCAGTGGTTTTTGGGCTCCACAGGTTTCCCAAGAGACCCAGTACTTC
CASSGFWAPQVSQETQYF
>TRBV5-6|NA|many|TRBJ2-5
TGTGCCAGCAGCTTAACAGCCGGGGAGACCCAGTACTTC
CASSLTAGETQYF
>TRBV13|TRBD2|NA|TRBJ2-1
TGTGCCAGCATGGTGGGGGGGTCCTACAATGAGCAGTTCTTC
CASMVGGSYNEQFF
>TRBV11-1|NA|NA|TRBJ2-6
TGTGCCAGCAGCTTGGGACCAAATGGGGCCAACGTCCTGACTTTC
CASSLGPNGANVLTF
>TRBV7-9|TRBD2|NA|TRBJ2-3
TGTGCCAGCACTCATAGCGGGGGCCCCATGCAATATTTT
CASTHSGGPMQYF
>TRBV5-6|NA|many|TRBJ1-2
TGTGCCAGCAGCTGGTCTATTGGGGGTGGCTACACCTTC
CASSWSIGGGYTF
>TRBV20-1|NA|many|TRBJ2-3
TGCAGTGTTAGGGGCGGCACAGATACGCAGTATTTT
CSVRGGTDTQYF
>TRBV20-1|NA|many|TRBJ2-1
TGCAGTGCTATGAGGGGCCATGAGCAGTTCTTC
CSAMRGHEQFF
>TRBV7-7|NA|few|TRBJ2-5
TGTGCCAGCAGCTTTGCAGGGGACCAAGAGACCCAGTACTTC
CASSFAGDQETQYF
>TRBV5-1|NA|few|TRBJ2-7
TGCGCCAGCAGCTCCTCACAGGGATCTGACGAGCAGTACTTC
CASSSSQGSDEQYF
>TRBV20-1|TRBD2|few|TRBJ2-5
TGCAGTGCCGCGGGGGGTGCTGGTGGAGAGACCCAGTACTTC
CSAAGGAGGETQYF
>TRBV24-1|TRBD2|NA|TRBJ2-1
TGTGCCACCAGTGATTTTGGGAGGGGAGGCGAGCAGTTCTTC
CATSDFGRGGEQFF
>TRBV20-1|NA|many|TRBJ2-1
TGCAGTGCTAGTTGGGTCGGCCGCAATGAGCAGTTCTTC
CSASWVGRNEQFF
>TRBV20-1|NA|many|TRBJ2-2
NA
CSASTVPFGAGELFF
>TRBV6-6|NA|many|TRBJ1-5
TGTGCCACCGTCGGGGGGGAGCGTCTGCCCCAGCATTTT
CATVGGERLPQHF
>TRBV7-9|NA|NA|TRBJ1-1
TGTGCCAGCAGCTTTTACAATATGAACACTGAAGCTTTCTTT
CASSFYNMNTEAFF
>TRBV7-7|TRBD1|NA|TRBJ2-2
TGTGCCAGCAGCCCCGGGACAGGGACGAACACCGGGGAGCTGTTTTTT
CASSPGTGTNTGELFF
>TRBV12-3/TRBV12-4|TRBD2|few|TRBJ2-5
TGTGCCAGCAGTCCACGGGAGGCCCCGGAGACCCAGTACTTC
CASSPREAPETQYF
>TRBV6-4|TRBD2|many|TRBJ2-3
TGTGCCAGCAGTGACACTAGCGGGGGCACAGATACGCAGTATTTT
CASSDTSGGTDTQYF